What follows are 3 T cell receptor beta chains derived from one specimen sequenced in a study of blood T cell repertoires in COVID-19. Produced via immunoSEQ multiplex PCR; TCRdb's table is partial and in-frame only. Here the sample spans some 130,000 clones, roughly 84% being singletons. The sample consisted of peripheral blood. The receptor set was obtained from a woman between 25 and 40 years old who had recovered from COVID-19.

This clone was recorded at least ten times. The chain couples TRBV7-2 to TRBJ1-1, with a weak D call TRBD1 (6 bases). CDR1 and CDR2 (germline): SGHTA, FQGNSA. The V end lost 5 bases, the J end lost 4 bases, and 11 bases lay between the germline ends. This CDR3 spans 13 amino acids. CDR3 protein: CASSPRTVTEAFF. The CDR3 DNA reads TGTGCCAGCAGCCCCAGGACAGTCACTGAAGCTTTCTTT.

This clone has just one count. The CDR3 DNA reads TGTGCCAGCAGTCGGATAACAGGTGAAGCTTTCTTT. Amino acids: CASSRITGEAFF. The V and J genes are TRBV12-3 or TRBV12-4 and TRBJ1-1, with D maybe TRBD1 (5 bases). The CDR3 is 12 residues long. The V and J ends lost 5 bases and 7 bases respectively, with 11 bases between them.

The chain joins TRBV9 to TRBJ2-3; the match to TRBD1 covers 8 bases. Germline V gene sequence: CDR1 SGDLS, CDR2 YYNGEE. The V gene end was trimmed by 4 bases and the J gene end by 3 bases; junction bases not matched to a gene: 10. The CDR3 sequence is 16 residues long. CDR3 in amino acids: CASSFPGTGNTDTQYF. The CDR3 bases are TGTGCCAGCAGCTTCCCCGGGACAGGTAATACAGATACGCAGTATTTT.